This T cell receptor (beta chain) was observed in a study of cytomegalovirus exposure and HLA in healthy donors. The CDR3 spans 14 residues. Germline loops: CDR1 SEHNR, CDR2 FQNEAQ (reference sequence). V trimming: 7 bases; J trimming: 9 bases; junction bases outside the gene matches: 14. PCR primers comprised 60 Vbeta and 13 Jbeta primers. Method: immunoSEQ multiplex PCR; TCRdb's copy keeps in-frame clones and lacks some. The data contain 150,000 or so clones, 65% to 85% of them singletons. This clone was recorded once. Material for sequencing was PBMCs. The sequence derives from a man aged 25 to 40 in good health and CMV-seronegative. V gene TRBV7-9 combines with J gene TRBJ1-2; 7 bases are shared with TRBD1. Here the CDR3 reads CASTPRIEGARYTF. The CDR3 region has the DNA TGTGCCAGCACCCCCCGGATAGAGGGGGCTCGCTACACCTTC.